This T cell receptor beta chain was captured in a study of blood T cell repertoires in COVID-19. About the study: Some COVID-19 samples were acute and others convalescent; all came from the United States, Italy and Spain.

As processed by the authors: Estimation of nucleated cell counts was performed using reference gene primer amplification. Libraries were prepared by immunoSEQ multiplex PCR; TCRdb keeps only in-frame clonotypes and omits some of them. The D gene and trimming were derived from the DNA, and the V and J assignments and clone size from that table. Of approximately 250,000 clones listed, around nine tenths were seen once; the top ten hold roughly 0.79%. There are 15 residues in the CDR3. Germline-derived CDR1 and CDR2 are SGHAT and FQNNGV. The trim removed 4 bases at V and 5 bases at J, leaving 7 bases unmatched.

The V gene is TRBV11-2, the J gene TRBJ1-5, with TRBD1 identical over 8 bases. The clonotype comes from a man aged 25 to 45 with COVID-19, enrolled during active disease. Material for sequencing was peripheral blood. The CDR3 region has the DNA TGTGCCAGCAGCTCCTTGACAGGGGCTCATCAGCCCCAGCATTTT. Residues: CASSSLTGAHQPQHF.